One sample yielded the 8 T cell receptor beta chains listed below, sequenced in a study of shared clonotypes between healthy human individuals. Terminally differentiated effector memory CD45RA+ cells were excluded by CCR7 positive selection of CD45RO-negative cells. TCRdb's table, derived via immunoSEQ multiplex PCR, lists solely in-frame clones and lacks some. The table includes some 1,900,000 clones, about 95% detected once. The sequencing input was naive CD8+ T cells sorted from blood. These receptors came from a man between 18 and 35 years old in good health.

This chain connects TRBV19 to TRBJ2-1, with no clear D. This CDR3 comprises 14 residues. V shed 0 bases and J shed 4 bases, with 7 bases lying between them. The germline V gene has CDR1 LNHDA and CDR2 SQIVND (reference sequence). The DNA for the CDR3 is TGTGCCAGTAGTATAGAGTTTGAATACAATGAGCAGTTCTTC. Its protein product is CASSIEFEYNEQFF.

This chain links TRBV5-6 with TRBJ2-1; D is uncertain. V lost 3 bases and J 9 bases, leaving 19 bases between the germline ends. The CDR3 runs 15 residues. The V gene's germline CDR1 is SGHDT and CDR2 YYEEEE. This CDR3 is CASSYIAPRDGEQFF. CDR3 DNA sequence: TGTGCCAGCAGCTACATAGCCCCTCGAGACGGTGAGCAGTTCTTC.

V gene TRBV11-2 combines with J gene TRBJ1-1; TRBD1 agrees at 7 bases. The CDR3 is made up of 14 amino acids. Losses at the gene ends were 4 bases for V and 6 bases for J; bases not matched to a gene: 8. CDR1 and CDR2 from the germline V gene are SGHAT and FQNNGV. CDR3 region: CASSYLTGRAEAFF. In nucleotides, the CDR3 is TGTGCCAGCAGCTATTTGACAGGGAGGGCTGAAGCTTTCTTT.

The chain has TRBV13 and TRBJ2-5; 8 bases align to TRBD1. The CDR3 has 18 residues. Trimming cost V 2 bases and J 5 bases; bases outside gene matches: 16. The germline gives CDR1 PRHDT, CDR2 FYEKMQ (reference sequence). Written as DNA, the CDR3 is TGTGCCAGCAGCTTAACCGATAATCCCCCAGGGGGCGCCGAGACCCAGTACTTC. Protein product: CASSLTDNPPGGAETQYF.

CDR3 in amino acids: CACGGENSNQPQHF. The DNA of the CDR3 is TGTGCCTGTGGGGGAGAGAATAGCAATCAGCCCCAGCATTTT. V and J are TRBV30 and TRBJ1-5; tentatively, D is TRBD1 (5 bases). CDR3 size: 14 residues. V lost 6 bases and J 0 bases, leaving 12 bases between the germline ends. The germline CDR1 and CDR2 sequences are GTSNPN and SVGIG (reference sequence).

The CDR3 is CASSLRPFSYEQYF. For the CDR3, the DNA is TGTGCCAGCAGTTTAAGACCCTTCTCCTACGAGCAGTACTTC. The rearrangement joins TRBV27 to TRBJ2-7; D not certain. V lost 2 bases to trimming and J lost 0 bases, with 8 bases between them. In germline, CDR1 is MNHEY, CDR2 SMNVEV (reference sequence). CDR3 length: 14 amino acids.

V and J are TRBV7-6 and TRBJ1-3, with D possibly being TRBD1 (5 bases). The CDR3 totals 14 residues. Trimming stripped 8 bases from V and 0 bases from J, with 11 bases between. Looked up from germline, CDR1 is SGHVS and CDR2 is FNYEAQ. The CDR3 is CASGRDGSGNTIYF. The CDR3, as DNA: TGTGCCAGCGGCCGGGACGGCTCTGGAAACACCATATATTTT.

The chain employs TRBV15 and TRBJ1-4; D remains ambiguous. Germline V CDR1 and CDR2: LNHNV, YYDKDF (reference sequence). Trimming pared 3 bases from V and 7 bases from J, leaving 18 bases between. The CDR3 covers 16 residues. The CDR3, as DNA: TGTGCCACCAGCAGTCGATTCGGGGTTGTCTCTGAAAAACTGTTTTTT. Residues: CATSSRFGVVSEKLFF. Supplemented by reference TRBV15 and TRBJ1-4, the full variable domain reads DAMVIQNPRYQVTQFGKPVTLSCSQTLNHNVMYWYQQKSSQAPKLLFHYYDKDFNNEADTPDNFQSRRPNTSFCFLDIRSPGLGDTAMYLCATSSRFGVVSEKLFFGSGTQLSVL.